The rows below give T cell receptor beta chains drawn from one sample of a study of cytomegalovirus exposure and HLA in healthy donors. Some clones are missing from TCRdb's copy, which holds only in-frame ones; the method was immunoSEQ multiplex PCR. Found here are some 130,000 clones, less than 80% of them singletons; the top ten hold approximately 8.8%. Sequenced: PBMCs. The receptor set was obtained from a woman between 50 and 59 years old in good health and CMV-seropositive. CDR3s include the opening cysteine and the closing phenylalanine or tryptophan. Fields, in order: J gene, D gene, clone size, V gene, CDR3 protein, CDR3 DNA. D genes are given only for firm matches. The listing skips clone size in some rows; elsewhere it reads once, few, many or a size class.

j_gene: TRBJ2-3; d_gene: .; abundance: .; v_gene: TRBV11-2; CDR3aa: CASSLEFGGGGFTDTQYF; CDR3nt: TGTGCCAGCAGCTTAGAATTTGGAGGGGGGGGGTTCACAGATACGCAGTATTTT
j_gene: TRBJ2-3; d_gene: .; abundance: .; v_gene: TRBV14; CDR3aa: CASSQDTGRTDTQYF; CDR3nt: TGTGCCAGCAGCCAAGATACCGGCAGGACAGATACGCAGTATTTT
j_gene: TRBJ2-3; d_gene: .; abundance: .; v_gene: TRBV7-8; CDR3aa: CASSLGAGKPTDTQYF; CDR3nt: TGTGCCAGCAGCTTAGGGGCCGGGAAACCCACAGATACGCAGTATTTT
j_gene: TRBJ1-2; d_gene: TRBD1; abundance: .; v_gene: TRBV6-1; CDR3aa: CASSEAAGQGYGYTF; CDR3nt: TGTGCCAGCAGTGAAGCGGCCGGACAGGGCTATGGCTACACCTTC
j_gene: TRBJ2-1; d_gene: .; abundance: .; v_gene: TRBV6-5; CDR3aa: CASSFDRANNEQFF; CDR3nt: TGTGCCAGCAGCTTTGACAGAGCGAACAATGAGCAGTTCTTC
j_gene: TRBJ2-3; d_gene: TRBD2; abundance: .; v_gene: TRBV9; CDR3aa: CASSAFGGAGTDTQYF; CDR3nt: TGTGCCAGCAGCGCCTTCGGGGGGGCCGGCACAGATACGCAGTATTTT
j_gene: TRBJ2-7; d_gene: .; abundance: .; v_gene: TRBV11-3; CDR3aa: CASSLVGDGGEQYF; CDR3nt: TGTGCCAGCAGCTTAGTGGGAGACGGGGGCGAGCAGTACTTC
j_gene: TRBJ1-6; d_gene: .; abundance: .; v_gene: TRBV30; CDR3aa: CAWSKAVTGFNSPLHF; CDR3nt: TGTGCCTGGAGTAAGGCGGTGACAGGATTTAATTCACCCCTCCACTTT
j_gene: TRBJ1-3; d_gene: TRBD1; abundance: few; v_gene: TRBV5-6; CDR3aa: CASSSGQGLGNTIYF; CDR3nt: TGTGCCAGCAGCTCAGGACAGGGGTTAGGAAACACCATATATTTT
j_gene: TRBJ1-1; d_gene: .; abundance: .; v_gene: TRBV6-5; CDR3aa: CASSYAESTEAFF; CDR3nt: TGTGCCAGCAGTTACGCGGAAAGTACTGAAGCTTTCTTT
j_gene: TRBJ2-7; d_gene: TRBD1; abundance: few; v_gene: TRBV5-6; CDR3aa: CASSLRGGLSYEQYF; CDR3nt: TGTGCCAGCAGTCTGAGAGGGGGCCTCTCCTACGAGCAGTACTTC
j_gene: TRBJ2-3; d_gene: TRBD2; abundance: .; v_gene: TRBV28; CDR3aa: CASRSFGGGADTQYF; CDR3nt: TGTGCCAGCAGGTCTTTCGGGGGGGGTGCAGATACGCAGTATTTT
j_gene: TRBJ2-1; d_gene: .; abundance: .; v_gene: TRBV6-5; CDR3aa: CASSYSAGSSYNEQFF; CDR3nt: TGTGCCAGCAGTTACTCGGCGGGGAGCTCCTACAATGAGCAGTTCTTC
j_gene: TRBJ2-3; d_gene: TRBD2; abundance: many; v_gene: TRBV4-3; CDR3aa: CASSQELAGVADTQYF; CDR3nt: TGCGCCAGCAGCCAAGAACTAGCGGGGGTTGCAGATACGCAGTATTTT
j_gene: TRBJ1-2; d_gene: .; abundance: .; v_gene: TRBV6-5; CDR3aa: CASSYDRTNYGYTF; CDR3nt: TGTGCCAGCAGTTACGACAGAACGAACTATGGCTACACCTTC
j_gene: TRBJ2-1; d_gene: TRBD1; abundance: once; v_gene: TRBV18; CDR3aa: CASSRDRVTSYNEQFF; CDR3nt: TGTGCCAGCTCACGAGACAGGGTTACCTCCTACAATGAGCAGTTCTTC
j_gene: TRBJ1-3; d_gene: .; abundance: .; v_gene: TRBV7-2; CDR3aa: CASSPRDTGNTIYF; CDR3nt: TGTGCCAGCAGCCCCCGGGACACTGGAAACACCATATATTTT
j_gene: TRBJ2-7; d_gene: .; abundance: .; v_gene: TRBV4-3; CDR3aa: CASSQDRQGGRNEQYF; CDR3nt: TGCGCCAGCAGCCAAGATCGCCAGGGCGGTCGTAACGAGCAGTACTTC
j_gene: TRBJ2-1; d_gene: .; abundance: .; v_gene: TRBV20-1; CDR3aa: CRVLGNEQFF; CDR3nt: TGCAGAGTACTAGGCAATGAGCAGTTCTTC
j_gene: TRBJ1-2; d_gene: .; abundance: once; v_gene: TRBV7-3; CDR3aa: CASSLIYRAVPFYGYTF; CDR3nt: TGTGCCAGCAGCTTAATCTACAGGGCAGTCCCCTTCTATGGCTACACCTTC
j_gene: TRBJ2-5; d_gene: .; abundance: .; v_gene: TRBV7-2; CDR3aa: CASAGMISDETQYF; CDR3nt: TGTGCCAGCGCGGGGATGATCTCTGACGAGACCCAGTACTTC
j_gene: TRBJ2-7; d_gene: TRBD2; abundance: .; v_gene: TRBV29-1; CDR3aa: CSVEGLTSGGANLIGEQYF; CDR3nt: TGCAGCGTTGAAGGGTTAACGAGCGGGGGGGCCAACTTGATCGGCGAGCAGTACTTC
j_gene: TRBJ2-2; d_gene: .; abundance: .; v_gene: TRBV15; CDR3aa: CATSRAWNTGELFF; CDR3nt: TGTGCCACCAGCAGAGCCTGGAACACCGGGGAGCTGTTTTTT
j_gene: TRBJ1-1; d_gene: .; abundance: once; v_gene: TRBV30; CDR3aa: CAWSPGYNTEAFF; CDR3nt: TGTGCCTGGAGCCCAGGGTACAACACTGAAGCTTTCTTT
j_gene: TRBJ2-3; d_gene: .; abundance: .; v_gene: TRBV28; CDR3aa: CASSYGGDPTDTQYF; CDR3nt: TGTGCCAGCAGTTACGGAGGGGACCCCACAGATACGCAGTATTTT
j_gene: TRBJ1-5; d_gene: .; abundance: .; v_gene: TRBV19; CDR3aa: CASSPGQYGSNQPQHF; CDR3nt: TGTGCCAGTAGTCCAGGACAGTATGGGAGCAATCAGCCCCAGCATTTT
j_gene: TRBJ2-7; d_gene: TRBD1; abundance: .; v_gene: TRBV7-9; CDR3aa: CASSSPGQDSYEQYF; CDR3nt: TGTGCCAGCAGCTCACCGGGACAGGATAGCTACGAGCAGTACTTC
j_gene: TRBJ2-1; d_gene: TRBD2; abundance: few; v_gene: TRBV7-2; CDR3aa: CASSLALGGGPNEQFF; CDR3nt: TGTGCCAGCAGCTTAGCGCTGGGGGGGGGACCAAATGAGCAGTTCTTC
j_gene: TRBJ2-1; d_gene: .; abundance: once; v_gene: TRBV5-1; CDR3aa: CASSLLGRLPDEQFF; CDR3nt: TGCGCCAGCAGCTTGCTGGGTAGACTCCCCGATGAGCAGTTCTTC
j_gene: TRBJ2-1; d_gene: TRBD1; abundance: once; v_gene: TRBV5-6; CDR3aa: CASSPDRGQGQFF; CDR3nt: TGTGCCAGCAGCCCGGACAGGGGGCAGGGGCAGTTCTTC
j_gene: TRBJ1-1; d_gene: TRBD1; abundance: .; v_gene: TRBV29-1; CDR3aa: CSVVTTGGSIPNSEAFF; CDR3nt: TGCAGCGTTGTCACTACAGGGGGTTCGATACCCAACAGTGAAGCTTTCTTT
j_gene: TRBJ2-2; d_gene: .; abundance: few; v_gene: TRBV28; CDR3aa: CASFEGTTGELFF; CDR3nt: TGTGCCAGCTTTGAGGGAACCACCGGGGAGCTGTTTTTT
j_gene: TRBJ2-5; d_gene: TRBD2; abundance: .; v_gene: TRBV6-5; CDR3aa: CASRLGGGALETQYF; CDR3nt: TGTGCCAGCAGACTTGGCGGGGGGGCGTTAGAGACCCAGTACTTC
j_gene: TRBJ2-2; d_gene: .; abundance: .; v_gene: TRBV5-1; CDR3aa: CASSLNSLANTGELFF; CDR3nt: TGCGCCAGCAGCTTGAACAGCCTCGCGAACACCGGGGAGCTGTTTTTT
j_gene: TRBJ1-1; d_gene: .; abundance: .; v_gene: TRBV25-1; CDR3aa: CASSEGGRTEAFF; CDR3nt: TGTGCCAGCAGTGAGGGGGGGAGGACTGAAGCTTTCTTT
j_gene: TRBJ2-5; d_gene: TRBD2; abundance: .; v_gene: TRBV5-4; CDR3aa: CASSREGRGGQETQYF; CDR3nt: TGTGCCAGCAGCCGAGAGGGGCGGGGGGGCCAAGAGACCCAGTACTTC
j_gene: TRBJ1-4; d_gene: .; abundance: .; v_gene: TRBV15; CDR3aa: CATSRVPQQGFFEKLFF; CDR3nt: TGTGCCACCAGCAGAGTTCCCCAGCAGGGTTTCTTCGAAAAACTGTTTTTT